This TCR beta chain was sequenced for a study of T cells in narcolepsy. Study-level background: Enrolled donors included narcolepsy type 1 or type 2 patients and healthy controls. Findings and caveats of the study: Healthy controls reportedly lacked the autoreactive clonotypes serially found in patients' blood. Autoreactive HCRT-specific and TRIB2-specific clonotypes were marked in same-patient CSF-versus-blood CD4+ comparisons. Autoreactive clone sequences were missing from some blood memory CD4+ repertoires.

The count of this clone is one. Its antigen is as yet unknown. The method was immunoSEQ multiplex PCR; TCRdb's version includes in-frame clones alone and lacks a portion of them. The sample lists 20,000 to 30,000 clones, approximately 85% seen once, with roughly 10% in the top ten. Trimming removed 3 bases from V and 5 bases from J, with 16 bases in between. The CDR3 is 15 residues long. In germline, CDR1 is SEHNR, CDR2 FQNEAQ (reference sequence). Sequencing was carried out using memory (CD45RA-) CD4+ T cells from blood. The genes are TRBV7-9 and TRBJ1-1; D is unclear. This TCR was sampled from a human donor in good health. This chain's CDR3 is CASSFSEGAGTEAFF. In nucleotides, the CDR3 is TGTGCCAGCAGCTTTTCGGAGGGCGCAGGAACTGAAGCTTTCTTT.